This T cell receptor (beta chain) was observed in a study of T-cell reconstitution after alpha-beta-depleted transplantation in children. The study's findings and limits: Where alpha-beta T cells came from about two months after transplant was reportedly several hundred expanded graft clones. Some patients' high day-60 TCRbeta diversity was traced to surviving recipient T cells and thymic progenitors. Newly produced T cells mostly accounted for T-cell counts and diversity one year post-transplant.

Points on this clonotype: Its specificity is not known.

The TCRbeta library was prepared with unique molecular identifiers. TCRdb re-analysed the PCR reads in MiXCR, keeping a single row per CDR3 protein. This sample has fewer than 1 million distinct CDR3 sequences, with 15% to 20% found just once. CDR1 and CDR2 from the germline V gene are SGHVS and FQNEAQ. The CDR3 is 16 amino acids. The V gene lost 5 bases and the J gene lost 6 bases, with 22 bases spanning the gap. V and J are TRBV7-8 and TRBJ1-1; possibly TRBD1 for D (5 bases). The source of this sequence is a male patient aged 10 to 17 who had a stem cell transplant for acute lymphoblastic leukemia, so the T cells may come from the graft donor. The sample in question was PBMCs, mostly from graft donor cells, obtained 360 days after TCRalphabeta/CD19-depleted stem cell transplant. The CDR3 here is CASSPTVGRSFAEAFF. The CDR3 coding sequence is TGTGCCAGCAGCCCGACCGTGGGACGGTCGTTCGCTGAAGCTTTCTTT. Using reference TRBV7-8 and TRBJ1-1 for the parts outside the CDR3, the full variable domain is GAGVSQSPRYKVAKRGQDVALRCDPISGHVSLFWYQQALGQGPEFLTYFQNEAQLDKSGLPSDRFFAERPEGSVSTLKIQRTQQEDSAVYLCASSPTVGRSFAEAFFGQGTRLTVV.